This T cell receptor (beta chain) is drawn from a study of T cell repertoires in cytomegalovirus infection. Study-wide background: The public TCR beta signatures pointed to both CMV infection and matching HLA type. Study results and limitations: Dominating the ex vivo response were HLA-C-restricted CMV-specific TCR beta clonotypes.

MiXCR, run by TCRdb on the reads, gives a single entry per CDR3 protein. The repertoire has around 440,000 distinct CDR3 sequences, over 9% of them found once; the top ten carry more than 8.5%. This clonotype was observed at least ten times. Its specificity is not known. CDR3 length: 15 residues. V was clipped by 0 bases and J by 0 bases, with 6 bases between them. Germline values: CDR1 MNHEY, CDR2 SVGAGI. The sequence was collected from a human donor in good health (CMV status not recorded). Some clones in this sample may be carry-over from other donors' samples. This rearrangement joins TRBV6-5 to TRBJ1-5; D not certain. The source material was PBMCs. CDR3 amino acids: CASSYSERSNQPQHF. The DNA for the CDR3 is TGTGCCAGCAGTTACTCTGAGCGTAGCAATCAGCCCCAGCATTTT.